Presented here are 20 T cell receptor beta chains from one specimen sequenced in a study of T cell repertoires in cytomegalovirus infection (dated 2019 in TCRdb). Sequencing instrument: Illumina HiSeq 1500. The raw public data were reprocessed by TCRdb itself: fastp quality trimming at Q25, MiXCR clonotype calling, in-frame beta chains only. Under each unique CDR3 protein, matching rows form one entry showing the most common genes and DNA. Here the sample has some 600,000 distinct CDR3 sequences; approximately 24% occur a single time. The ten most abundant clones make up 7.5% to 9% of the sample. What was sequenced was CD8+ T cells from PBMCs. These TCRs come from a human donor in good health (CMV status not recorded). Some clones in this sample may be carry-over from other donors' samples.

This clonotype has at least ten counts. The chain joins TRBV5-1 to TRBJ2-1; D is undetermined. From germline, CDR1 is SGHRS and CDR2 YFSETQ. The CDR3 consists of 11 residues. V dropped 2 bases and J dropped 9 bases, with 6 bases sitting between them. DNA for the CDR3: TGCGCCAGCAGCTTAACGGGTGAGCAGTTCTTC. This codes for CASSLTGEQFF.

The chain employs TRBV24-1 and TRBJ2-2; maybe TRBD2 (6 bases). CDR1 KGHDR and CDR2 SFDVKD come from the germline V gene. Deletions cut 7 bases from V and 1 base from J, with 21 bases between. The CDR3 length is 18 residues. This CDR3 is CATSPGLLKKRNTGELFF. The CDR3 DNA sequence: TGTGCCACCAGCCCGGGACTCCTCAAGAAAAGGAACACCGGGGAGCTGTTTTTT.

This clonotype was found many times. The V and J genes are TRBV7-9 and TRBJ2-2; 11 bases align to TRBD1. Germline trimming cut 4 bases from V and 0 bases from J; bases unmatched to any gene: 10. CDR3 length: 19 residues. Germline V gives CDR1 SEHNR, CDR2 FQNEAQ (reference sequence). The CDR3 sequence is CASSSLGQGALANTGELFF. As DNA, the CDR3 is TGTGCCAGCAGCTCCCTTGGACAGGGGGCTCTAGCGAACACCGGGGAGCTGTTTTTT.

The CDR3 DNA is TGTGCCAGCAGTCCTCCCGCCCAGCGGTATGGCTACACCTTC. Protein product: CASSPPAQRYGYTF. The chain links TRBV28 to TRBJ1-2; D gene ambiguous. CDR1 MDHEN and CDR2 SYDVKM come from the germline V gene. The CDR3 contains 14 residues. The germline V and J ends were trimmed by 5 bases and 5 bases, with 15 bases remaining between them.

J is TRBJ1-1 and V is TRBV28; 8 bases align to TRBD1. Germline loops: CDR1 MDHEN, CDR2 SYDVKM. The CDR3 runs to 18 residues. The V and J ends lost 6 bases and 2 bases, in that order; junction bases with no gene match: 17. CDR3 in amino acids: CASRNFLRQGAYNTEAFF. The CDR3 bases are TGTGCCAGCAGAAATTTTCTTCGGCAGGGGGCATATAACACTGAAGCTTTCTTT. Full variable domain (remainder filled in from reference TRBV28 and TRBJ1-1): DVKVTQSSRYLVKRTGEKVFLECVQDMDHENMFWYRQDPGLGLRLIYFSYDVKMKEKGDIPEGYSVSREKKERFSLILESASTNQTSMYLCASRNFLRQGAYNTEAFFGQGTRLTVV.

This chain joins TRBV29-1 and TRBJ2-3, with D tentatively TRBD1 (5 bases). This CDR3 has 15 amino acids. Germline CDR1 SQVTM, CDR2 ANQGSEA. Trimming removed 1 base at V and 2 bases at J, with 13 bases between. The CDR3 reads CSVEGGAADTDTQYF. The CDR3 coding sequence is TGCAGCGTTGAAGGTGGGGCAGCTGACACAGATACGCAGTATTTT.

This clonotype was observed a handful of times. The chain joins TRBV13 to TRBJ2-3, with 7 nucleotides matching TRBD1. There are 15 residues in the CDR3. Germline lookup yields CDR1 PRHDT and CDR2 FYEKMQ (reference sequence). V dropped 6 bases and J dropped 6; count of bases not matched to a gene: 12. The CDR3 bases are TGTGCCAGCAGTCCTGAAGAGGGGGCAGAGGATACGCAGTATTTT. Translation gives CASSPEEGAEDTQYF.

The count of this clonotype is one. The DNA for the CDR3 is TGTGCCAGCAGTTACTCTACTCAGGAGCAGTACTTC. Encoded protein: CASSYSTQEQYF. The J gene is TRBJ2-7, the V gene TRBV6-5; no clear D. The CDR3 has 12 residues. Trimming took off 0 bases at V and 7 bases at J, with 7 bases between the two ends. Germline CDR1 and CDR2: MNHEY and SVGAGI.

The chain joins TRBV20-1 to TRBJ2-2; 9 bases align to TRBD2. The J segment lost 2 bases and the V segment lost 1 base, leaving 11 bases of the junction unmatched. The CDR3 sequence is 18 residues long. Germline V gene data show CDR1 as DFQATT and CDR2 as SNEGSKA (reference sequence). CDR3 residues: CSARVLAGLVVNTGELFF. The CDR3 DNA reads TGCAGTGCTAGAGTACTAGCGGGCCTCGTCGTCAACACCGGGGAGCTGTTTTTT.

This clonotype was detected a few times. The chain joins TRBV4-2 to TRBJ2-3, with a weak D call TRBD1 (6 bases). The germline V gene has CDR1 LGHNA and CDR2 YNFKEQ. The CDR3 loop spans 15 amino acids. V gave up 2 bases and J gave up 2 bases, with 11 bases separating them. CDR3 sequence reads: CASSQRQVPTDTQYF. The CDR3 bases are TGTGCCAGCAGCCAAAGACAGGTGCCCACAGATACGCAGTATTTT.

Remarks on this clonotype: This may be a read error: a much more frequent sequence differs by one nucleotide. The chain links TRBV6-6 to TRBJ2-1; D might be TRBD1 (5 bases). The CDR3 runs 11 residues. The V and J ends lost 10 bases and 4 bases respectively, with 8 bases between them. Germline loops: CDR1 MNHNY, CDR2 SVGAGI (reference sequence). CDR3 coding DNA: TGTGCCAACAGGCAATACAATGAGCAGTTCTTC. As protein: CANRQYNEQFF.

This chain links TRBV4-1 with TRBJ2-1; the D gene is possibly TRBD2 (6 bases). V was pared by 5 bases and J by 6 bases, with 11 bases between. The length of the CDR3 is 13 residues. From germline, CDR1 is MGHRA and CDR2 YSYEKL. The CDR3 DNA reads TGCGCCAGCAGCGGCGGGGTTAGCAATGAGCAGTTCTTC. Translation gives CASSGGVSNEQFF.

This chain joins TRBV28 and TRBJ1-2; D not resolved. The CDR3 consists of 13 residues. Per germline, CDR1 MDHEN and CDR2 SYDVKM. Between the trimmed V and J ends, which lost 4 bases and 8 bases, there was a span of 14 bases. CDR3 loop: CASSSRREEGYTF. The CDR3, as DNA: TGTGCCAGCAGTTCCAGGAGGGAGGAAGGCTACACCTTC.

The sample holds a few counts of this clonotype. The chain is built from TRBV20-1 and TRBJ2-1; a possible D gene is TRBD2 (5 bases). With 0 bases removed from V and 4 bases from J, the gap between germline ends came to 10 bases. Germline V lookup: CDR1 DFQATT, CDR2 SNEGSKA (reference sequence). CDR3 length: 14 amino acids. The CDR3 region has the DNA TGCAGTGCTAGAGATGACGACTATTACAATGAGCAGTTCTTC. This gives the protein CSARDDDYYNEQFF.

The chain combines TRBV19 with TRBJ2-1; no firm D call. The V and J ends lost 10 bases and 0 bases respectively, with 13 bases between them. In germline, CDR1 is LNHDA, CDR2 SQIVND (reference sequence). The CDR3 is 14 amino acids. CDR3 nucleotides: TGTGCCACCACGACCGCGAGCTCCTACAATGAGCAGTTCTTC. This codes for CATTTASSYNEQFF.

CDR3 residues: CASSFFGGSSGYTF. The CDR3 nucleotides are TGTGCCAGCAGTTTTTTCGGGGGTTCGTCTGGCTACACCTTC. The rearrangement uses TRBV28 and TRBJ1-2, with D perhaps matching TRBD1 (5 bases). The germline V and J ends were trimmed by 3 bases and 7 bases, with 15 bases remaining between them. This CDR3 region has 14 residues. Germline assignment: CDR1 MDHEN and CDR2 SYDVKM.

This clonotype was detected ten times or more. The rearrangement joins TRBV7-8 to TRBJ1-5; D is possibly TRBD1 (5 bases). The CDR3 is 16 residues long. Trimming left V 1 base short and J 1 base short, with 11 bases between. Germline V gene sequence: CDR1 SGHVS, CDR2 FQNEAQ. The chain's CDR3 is CASSLVGRDSNQPQHF. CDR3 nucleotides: TGTGCCAGCAGCTTAGTGGGCCGGGACAGCAATCAGCCCCAGCATTTT.

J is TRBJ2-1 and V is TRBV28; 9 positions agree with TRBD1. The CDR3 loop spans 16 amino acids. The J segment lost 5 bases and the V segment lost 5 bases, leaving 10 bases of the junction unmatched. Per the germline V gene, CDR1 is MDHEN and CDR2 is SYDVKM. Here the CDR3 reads CASSPPDRGFNNEQFF. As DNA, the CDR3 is TGTGCCAGCAGTCCCCCAGACAGGGGGTTTAACAATGAGCAGTTCTTC.

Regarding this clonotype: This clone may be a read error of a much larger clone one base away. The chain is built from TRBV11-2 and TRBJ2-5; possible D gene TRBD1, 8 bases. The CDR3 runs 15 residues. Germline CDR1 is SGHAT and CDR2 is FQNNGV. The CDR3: CASSFKAGTGETQHF. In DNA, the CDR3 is TGTGCCAGCAGCTTCAAAGCGGGGACAGGAGAGACCCAGCACTTC.

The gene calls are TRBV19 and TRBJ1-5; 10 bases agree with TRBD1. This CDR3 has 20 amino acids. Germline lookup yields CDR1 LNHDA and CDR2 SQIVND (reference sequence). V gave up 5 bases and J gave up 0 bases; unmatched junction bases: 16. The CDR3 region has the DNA TGTGCCAGTAGTGCCGTTTACGGGACAGGGGAATTTTATAGCAATCAGCCCCAGCATTTT. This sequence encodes CASSAVYGTGEFYSNQPQHF.